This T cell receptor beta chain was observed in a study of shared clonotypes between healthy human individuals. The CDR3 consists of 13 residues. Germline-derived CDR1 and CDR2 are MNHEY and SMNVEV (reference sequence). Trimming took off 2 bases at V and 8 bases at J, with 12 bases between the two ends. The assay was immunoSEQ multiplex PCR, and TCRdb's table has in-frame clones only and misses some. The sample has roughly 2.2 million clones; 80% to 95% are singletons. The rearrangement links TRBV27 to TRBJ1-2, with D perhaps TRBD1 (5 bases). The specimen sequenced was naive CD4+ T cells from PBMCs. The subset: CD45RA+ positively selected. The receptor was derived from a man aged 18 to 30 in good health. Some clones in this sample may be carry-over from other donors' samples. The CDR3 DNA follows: TGTGCCAGCAGTTTACGGGGGTTATGGGGCTACACCTTC. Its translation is CASSLRGLWGYTF.